The 20 T cell receptor beta chains below were found in one sample sequenced in a study of technical replicates of blood from four donors. Clones were sequenced by immunoSEQ multiplex PCR, and TCRdb holds only the in-frame ones, with some missing. The repertoire holds 65,000 to 85,000 clones, with 96% as singletons. Sequencing was carried out using T cells isolated from PBMCs. The receptors were sampled from a human donor in good health.

The chain joins TRBV2 to TRBJ1-2, with D perhaps TRBD1 (6 bases). Trimming pared 7 bases from V and 10 bases from J, leaving 16 bases between. CDR3 length equals 12 residues. CDR1 SNHLY and CDR2 FYNNEI come from the germline V gene. The CDR3 spells CASTGTSVAYTF. Here the CDR3 DNA reads TGTGCCAGCACTGGGACATCGGTGGCCTACACCTTC. The variable domain in full, completed from reference TRBV2 and TRBJ1-2, reads EPEVTQTPSHQVTQMGQEVILRCVPISNHLYFYWYRQILGQKVEFLVSFYNNEISEKSEIFDDQFSVERPDGSNFTLKIRSTKLEDSAMYFCASTGTSVAYTFGSGTRLTVV.

V is TRBV4-1 and J is TRBJ2-4; the D is unclear. Trimming took 1 base from V and 0 from J, leaving 16 bases between them. The CDR3 has 18 amino acids. Germline loops: CDR1 MGHRA, CDR2 YSYEKL. The CDR3 nucleotides read TGCGCCAGCAGCCAAGTGATGGTGTCGGAGCAAGCCAAAAACATTCAGTACTTC. This codes for CASSQVMVSEQAKNIQYF.

The V and J genes are TRBV9 and TRBJ2-1, with 14 bases aligning to TRBD2. Germline V gives CDR1 SGDLS, CDR2 YYNGEE. CDR3 length: 16 residues. Trimming removed 4 bases from V and 6 bases from J; junction bases left unmatched: 6. The CDR3 sequence: CASSLPTSGGANEQFF. The CDR3 DNA reads TGTGCCAGCAGCCTGCCGACTAGCGGGGGGGCCAATGAGCAGTTCTTC.

V gene TRBV2 combines with J gene TRBJ2-7; 8 bases line up with TRBD2. Germline loops: CDR1 SNHLY, CDR2 FYNNEI. The CDR3 runs to 14 residues. Trimming removed 6 bases from V and 9 bases from J; junction bases left unmatched: 13. The CDR3: CASSPGTSHNLQYF. CDR3 bases: TGTGCCAGCAGCCCCGGGACTAGTCATAATTTGCAGTACTTC.

This clone was counted a single time. This chain connects TRBV19 to TRBJ2-3; D gene ambiguous. CDR1 is LNHDA, CDR2 SQIVND, per germline (reference sequence). CDR3 length: 14 amino acids. Trimming left V 7 bases short and J 2 bases short, with 13 bases between. The CDR3 sequence is CASKAMVNTDTQYF. CDR3 DNA sequence: TGTGCCAGTAAAGCTATGGTAAACACAGATACGCAGTATTTT.

The chain carries TRBV6-5 and TRBJ1-2; no reliable D call. This CDR3 region has 11 residues. The V end was cut by 4 bases, the J end by 3 bases, with 3 bases between. The germline V gene encodes CDR1 MNHEY and CDR2 SVGAGI. The CDR3 DNA sequence: TGTGCCAGCAGTTCTTACTATGGCTACACCTTC. It translates to CASSSYYGYTF.

The V call is TRBV7-9, the J call TRBJ2-1; 9 positions match TRBD1. J was trimmed by 6 bases and V by 4 bases; bases with no gene match: 7. This CDR3 contains 15 residues. In germline, CDR1 is SEHNR, CDR2 FQNEAQ (reference sequence). The CDR3: CASSYLGTGPNEQFF. The CDR3 DNA is TGTGCCAGCAGCTATCTAGGGACAGGGCCCAATGAGCAGTTCTTC.

The rearrangement joins TRBV19 to TRBJ2-1; tentative D call: TRBD2 (6 bases). Germline lookup yields CDR1 LNHDA and CDR2 SQIVND (reference sequence). The CDR3 has 17 amino acids. Trimming took off 7 bases at V and 0 bases at J, with 19 bases between the two ends. The CDR3 reads CASTREDTPFSYNEQFF. The CDR3 DNA follows: TGTGCCAGTACTAGGGAGGACACACCCTTCTCCTACAATGAGCAGTTCTTC.

CDR3 nucleotides: TGTGCCAGTACCCCTCCAGGGGAGAGCGGGGAGCTGTTTTTT. This gives the protein CASTPPGESGELFF. The chain recombines TRBV19 with TRBJ2-2, with D possibly TRBD1 on 6 matching bases. This CDR3 is built from 14 residues. Trimming took off 7 bases at V and 7 bases at J, with 16 bases between the two ends. CDR1 and CDR2 from the germline V gene are LNHDA and SQIVND (reference sequence).

Comments on this clone: The sample contains more than one DNA sequence encoding this CDR3. The chain couples TRBV18 to TRBJ2-7, with unresolved D. This CDR3 region has 13 residues. Germline V gives CDR1 KGHSH, CDR2 LQKENI. The V end was cut by 3 bases, the J end by 0 bases, with 6 bases between. The CDR3 DNA sequence: TGTGCCAGCTCACCCCCTAGCTCCTACGAGCAGTACTTC. This codes for CASSPPSSYEQYF.

The chain links TRBV28 to TRBJ2-1, with D possibly TRBD1 on 5 matching bases. The CDR3 length is 17 residues. V dropped 3 bases and J dropped 9 bases, with 24 bases sitting between them. Germline V lookup: CDR1 MDHEN, CDR2 SYDVKM. For the CDR3, the DNA is TGTGCCAGCAGTTTCATAAAAGGGGTTTTGGGTCGTATTGAGCAGTTCTTC. It encodes CASSFIKGVLGRIEQFF. Using reference TRBV28 and TRBJ2-1 for the parts outside the CDR3, the full variable domain is DVKVTQSSRYLVKRTGEKVFLECVQDMDHENMFWYRQDPGLGLRLIYFSYDVKMKEKGDIPEGYSVSREKKERFSLILESASTNQTSMYLCASSFIKGVLGRIEQFFGPGTRLTVL.

This clone came up a few times. This chain uses TRBV7-3 with TRBJ2-3, with 8 bases aligning to TRBD2. CDR3 length: 17 residues. Germline trimming cut 4 bases from V and 3 bases from J; bases unmatched to any gene: 12. Germline assignment: CDR1 SGHTA and CDR2 FQGTGA. The CDR3 protein is CASSSTGGGGTTDTQYF. Here the CDR3 DNA reads TGTGCCAGCAGCTCTACGGGCGGCGGGGGGACAACAGATACGCAGTATTTT.

This clone was recorded only once. This sequence joins TRBV25-1 and TRBJ2-1, with D unresolved. This CDR3 has 11 amino acids. Between the trimmed V and J ends, which lost 9 bases and 7 bases, there was a span of 10 bases. Germline CDR1 is MGHDK and CDR2 is SYGVNS. The CDR3 loop reads CASVTGNEQFF. CDR3 DNA: TGTGCCAGTGTTACCGGGAATGAGCAGTTCTTC.

V is TRBV6-5 and J is TRBJ1-1; 9 bases are shared with TRBD1. There are 15 residues in the CDR3. Germline loops: CDR1 MNHEY, CDR2 SVGAGI. V was pared by 6 bases and J by 5 bases, with 10 bases of the junction left unmatched. The CDR3 protein is CASSSTGGFGTEAFF. The DNA of the CDR3 is TGTGCCAGCAGCTCCACAGGGGGCTTTGGGACTGAAGCTTTCTTT.

The chain carries TRBV10-2 and TRBJ2-4; D is undetermined. The germline V and J ends were trimmed by 10 bases and 5 bases, with 6 bases remaining between them. CDR3 length: 10 amino acids. The germline V gene encodes CDR1 WSHSY and CDR2 SAAADI. The CDR3 loop is CATSENIQYF. The CDR3 coding sequence is TGCGCCACCTCTGAAAACATTCAGTACTTC.

This clone was seen only once. The chain couples TRBV28 to TRBJ2-5, with D maybe TRBD2 (5 bases). CDR1 MDHEN and CDR2 SYDVKM come from the germline V gene. V lost 6 bases to trimming and J lost 0 bases, with 14 bases between them. CDR3 length: 15 amino acids. The CDR3 DNA is TGTGCCAGCAGCCCGCCGGGGAAGTACCAAGAGACCCAGTACTTC. Translated: CASSPPGKYQETQYF.

The V and J genes are TRBV2 and TRBJ2-2; D call uncertain. The ends were cut back, 5 bases at V and 5 bases at J, with 3 bases in the middle. The germline V gene has CDR1 SNHLY and CDR2 FYNNEI. There are 11 residues in the CDR3. This CDR3 reads CASSQTGELFF. CDR3 nucleotide sequence: TGTGCCAGCAGTCAAACCGGGGAGCTGTTTTTT. The whole variable domain, filled in from reference TRBV2 and TRBJ2-2, reads EPEVTQTPSHQVTQMGQEVILRCVPISNHLYFYWYRQILGQKVEFLVSFYNNEISEKSEIFDDQFSVERPDGSNFTLKIRSTKLEDSAMYFCASSQTGELFFGEGSRLTVL.

The gene calls are TRBV5-4 and TRBJ2-1; TRBD2 agrees at 10 bases. The germline gives CDR1 SGHNT, CDR2 YYREEE (reference sequence). This CDR3 has 15 amino acids. J lost 5 bases, V lost 3 bases, and 5 bases had no gene match. The CDR3 nucleotides are TGTGCCAGCAGCTCGATTCTAGCGGGAGACAATGAGCAGTTCTTC. Translated, it gives CASSSILAGDNEQFF.

On this clone: This same CDR3 is encoded by further DNA sequences in the sample. The chain couples TRBV19 to TRBJ2-7; TRBD2 matches at 10 bases. Trimming cost V 3 bases and J 3 bases; bases outside gene matches: 5. The CDR3 covers 15 residues. CDR1 LNHDA and CDR2 SQIVND come from the germline V gene (reference sequence). The CDR3 DNA sequence: TGTGCCAGTAGTATTGGGCTAGCGGGAGTCTACGAGCAGTACTTC. Its protein is CASSIGLAGVYEQYF.

The chain is built from TRBV9 and TRBJ2-1, with 7 bases fitting TRBD1. CDR1 is SGDLS, CDR2 YYNGEE, per germline. The V gene end was trimmed by 3 bases and the J gene end by 5 bases; junction bases not matched to a gene: 5. The CDR3 sequence is 14 residues long. The CDR3 protein is CASSGRDSHNEQFF. The DNA for the CDR3 is TGTGCCAGCAGCGGCCGGGACAGCCACAATGAGCAGTTCTTC.